This is a list of T cell receptor beta chains from one sample in a study of blood T cell repertoires in COVID-19. Assay used: immunoSEQ multiplex PCR; TCRdb lists only in-frame clones, some missing. The data contain approximately 74,000 clones, around three quarters of them singletons. Sequencing used peripheral blood. Every receptor here comes from a man aged 55 to 69 with acute or convalescent COVID-19. CDR3s include the opening cysteine and the closing phenylalanine or tryptophan. Fields, in order: clone size, J gene, D gene, V gene, CDR3 DNA, CDR3 protein. A D gene is named only where the DNA matches it firmly. The size of a clone is reported for some rows only, either as once, few or many, or as a class for expanded clones.

>-|TRBJ2-2|TRBD2|TRBV4-1
TGCGCCAGCAGCCAAAGGGAGGGCCCGAACACCGGGGAGCTGTTTTTT
CASSQREGPNTGELFF
>once|TRBJ1-3|TRBD1|TRBV6-1
TGTGCCAGCAGTGACAACAGGGGACCTGGAAACACCATATATTTT
CASSDNRGPGNTIYF
>-|TRBJ2-2|-|TRBV7-9
TGTGCCAGCAGCTCGGGCGCGGGTTCGAACACCGGGGAGCTGTTTTTT
CASSSGAGSNTGELFF
>-|TRBJ2-1|TRBD2|TRBV5-1
TGCGCCAGCAGCCTCGGGACTAGCGGACCCTGGAGGAATGAGCAGTTCTTC
CASSLGTSGPWRNEQFF
>-|TRBJ2-7|-|TRBV19
TGTGCCAGTAGGGACAGAAACTACGAGCAGTACTTC
CASRDRNYEQYF
>-|TRBJ1-2|-|TRBV5-1
TGCGCCAGCAGCTTCGATGTAACGGGTGGCTACACCTTC
CASSFDVTGGYTF
>once|TRBJ1-1|-|TRBV7-2
TGTGCCAGCAGCTTAGATTACAGGATGAACACTGAAGCTTTCTTT
CASSLDYRMNTEAFF
>-|TRBJ2-2|-|TRBV7-2
TGTGCCAGCAGCTTAGACGTCTTCGCGGGGGAGCTGTTTTTT
CASSLDVFAGELFF
>once|TRBJ2-5|TRBD2|TRBV6-1
TGTGCCAGCAGTGATTCTAGCGGGGGGTACTCCCTAGGGACCCAGTACTTC
CASSDSSGGYSLGTQYF
>-|TRBJ1-2|TRBD1|TRBV24-1
TGTGCCACCAGTGAAAAGGACAGGGGACGTCGTGGCTACACCTTC
CATSEKDRGRRGYTF
>-|TRBJ2-4|-|TRBV14
TGTGCCAGCAGCCAATCACCCGGGGGAAGGGCCAAAAACATTCAGTACTTC
CASSQSPGGRAKNIQYF
>-|TRBJ2-3|TRBD2|TRBV7-3
TGTGCCAGCAGCTTATCGACTAGCGGGCGCACAGATACGCAGTATTTT
CASSLSTSGRTDTQYF
>-|TRBJ1-1|-|TRBV6-5
TGTGCCAGCAGGGTTAGGGGTGAAGCTTTCTTT
CASRVRGEAFF
>few|TRBJ1-2|-|TRBV18
TGTGCCAGCTCACGGTCAGCGGAGTATGGCTACACCTTC
CASSRSAEYGYTF
>-|TRBJ2-3|-|TRBV3-1/TRBV3-2
TGTGCCAGCAACCAAGGGCTTCGAACGGGGGTCGGTACGCAGTATTTT
CASNQGLRTGVGTQYF
>once|TRBJ1-6|TRBD1|TRBV5-4
TGTGCCAGCAGCTTGGTAGGTGGACAGGGTCGTAATTCACCCCTCCACTTT
CASSLVGGQGRNSPLHF
>few|TRBJ1-2|-|TRBV27
TGTGCCAGCAGGGGCCGACAGGAATATGGCTACACCTTC
CASRGRQEYGYTF
>-|TRBJ1-4|-|TRBV2
TGTGCCAGCAGTGGGGGGAGGCCGGCAACTAATGAAAAACTGTTTTTT
CASSGGRPATNEKLFF
>once|TRBJ2-1|-|TRBV15
TGTGCCGCAGCAGGACAGAGGAACAATGAGCAGTTCTTC
CAAAGQRNNEQFF
>-|TRBJ2-3|TRBD2|TRBV5-1
TGCGCCAGCAGCTTGGCCGGGTTAGCGGGGCAAGATACGCAGTATTTT
CASSLAGLAGQDTQYF
>-|TRBJ1-2|TRBD1|TRBV7-2
TGTGCCAGCAGCTCGTACCAACAGGGGGCTTCTGGCTACACCTTC
CASSSYQQGASGYTF
>-|TRBJ1-2|TRBD1|TRBV2
TGTGCCAGCAGTGCTCAGGGGGCATGGGGCTACACCTTC
CASSAQGAWGYTF
>few|TRBJ2-7|TRBD1|TRBV7-2
TGTGCCAGCAGCCCCAGGGGGTTCGGCGAGCAGTACTTC
CASSPRGFGEQYF
>-|TRBJ2-5|TRBD2|TRBV7-2
TGTGCCAGCAGCTCCGTAGCGGGGGGACAAGAGACCCAGTACTTC
CASSSVAGGQETQYF
>few|TRBJ2-3|TRBD1|TRBV6-5
TGTGCCAGCAGTCTACAGGGGATTACAGATACGCAGTATTTT
CASSLQGITDTQYF
>-|TRBJ2-1|-|TRBV10-3
TGTGCCATCAGTGCATTAAGACCGGGACAAACATACAATGAGCAGTTCTTC
CAISALRPGQTYNEQFF
>-|TRBJ2-5|-|TRBV7-9
TGTGCCAGCAGCTTAGTCCGGGAGACCCAGTACTTC
CASSLVRETQYF
>-|TRBJ2-2|TRBD1|TRBV5-1
TGCGCCAGCAGCTTCCGACAGGGGCCGAACACCGGGGAGCTGTTTTTT
CASSFRQGPNTGELFF
>once|TRBJ2-1|TRBD2|TRBV19
TGTGCCAGTAGTATAGCCGGACTAGAGTATAAGCAGTTCTTC
CASSIAGLEYKQFF
>-|TRBJ2-7|TRBD1|TRBV5-1
TGCGCCAGCAGCTCCCTGACAGGGTCAGATTCCGAGCAGTACTTC
CASSSLTGSDSEQYF
>once|TRBJ1-2|TRBD1|TRBV10-3
TGTGCCATCAGAGGACAGGGTGGTGGCTACACCTTC
CAIRGQGGGYTF
>-|TRBJ2-2|-|TRBV2
TGTGCCAGCAGCGGTTTGAATGCCGGGGAGCTGTTTTTT
CASSGLNAGELFF
>medium-sized|TRBJ2-1|-|TRBV2
TGTGCCAGCAGTGCGATCCTTACGGGGTTCTTC
CASSAILTGFF
>once|TRBJ1-4|TRBD1|TRBV5-1
TGCGCCAGCAGATCCAGGGGGACGCTTGGGGAAAAACTGTTTTTT
CASRSRGTLGEKLFF
>-|TRBJ1-6|TRBD1|TRBV27
TGTGCCAGCAGTTTATATCCAGGGGGCTTCGCCTATAATTCACCCCTCCACTTT
CASSLYPGGFAYNSPLHF
>-|TRBJ2-5|TRBD2|TRBV7-2
TGTGCCAGCAGCGTTTTTAGCGGGGGAGGAGAGACCCAGTACTTC
CASSVFSGGGETQYF